These 8 T cell receptor beta chains were all obtained from the same sample, sequenced in a study of T cells after yellow fever vaccination. Via MiXCR, TCRdb re-called the 5' RACE reads, giving one row per CDR3 protein. The sample gives 40,000 or so distinct CDR3 sequences, 6.8% of which show up once; over 14% is in the top ten. Sequenced here: CD8+ T cells not binding an NS4B(214-222) dextramer, sorted from PBMCs, sampled 45 days after the yellow fever booster vaccination. These receptor sequences come from a man between 25 and 39 years old who received the YFV17D yellow fever vaccine.

This clonotype was seen repeatedly, ten times or more. In nucleotides, the CDR3 is TGTGCCAGCAGCTTAGGAAGTGTTCTAGCGAGGCCCTACGAGCAGTACTTC. It translates to CASSLGSVLARPYEQYF. The chain has TRBV7-2 and TRBJ2-7, with D possibly TRBD2 on 6 matching bases. The CDR3 is 17 residues long. V gave up 1 base and J gave up 2 bases, with 18 bases separating them. The V gene's germline CDR1 is SGHTA and CDR2 FQGNSA.

The rearrangement links TRBV7-9 to TRBJ1-1; D is undetermined. The V gene's germline CDR1 is SEHNR and CDR2 FQNEAQ (reference sequence). The CDR3 runs 11 residues. V dropped 5 bases and J dropped 4 bases, with 5 bases sitting between them. CDR3 DNA sequence: TGTGCCAGCAGCCGGGGCACTGAAGCTTTCTTT. Protein sequence: CASSRGTEAFF.

This clonotype was seen repeatedly, ten times or more. The gene calls are TRBV9 and TRBJ2-7, with a possible D match to TRBD2 (5 bases). The germline V gene encodes CDR1 SGDLS and CDR2 YYNGEE. The CDR3 has 15 residues. The V gene lost 0 bases and the J gene lost 5 bases, with 15 bases spanning the gap. The chain's CDR3 is CASSVAGGLRNEQYF. CDR3 DNA: TGTGCCAGCAGCGTAGCGGGCGGGTTAAGGAACGAGCAGTACTTC.

This clonotype was found many times. The chain is built from TRBV4-1 and TRBJ2-2, with D unclear. CDR3 length: 12 amino acids. Germline V lookup: CDR1 MGHRA, CDR2 YSYEKL. Between the trimmed V and J ends, which lost 1 base and 8 bases, there was a span of 5 bases. CDR3 in amino acids: CASSQGGGELFF. CDR3 DNA sequence: TGCGCCAGCAGCCAAGGAGGTGGGGAGCTGTTTTTT.

The sample holds many counts of this clonotype. The genes are TRBV4-3 and TRBJ1-1; D is perhaps TRBD1 (5 bases). Trimming shortened V by 0 bases and J by 1 base, and 9 bases separated the two germline ends. Looked up from germline, CDR1 is LGHNA and CDR2 is YSLEER. The CDR3 length is 15 residues. The CDR3 here is CASSQDGAPNTEAFF. In nucleotides, the CDR3 is TGCGCCAGCAGCCAAGATGGGGCACCGAACACTGAAGCTTTCTTT.

This clonotype occurred a few times. The chain has TRBV28 and TRBJ2-1; 9 nucleotides line up with TRBD1. CDR3 length: 15 residues. V shed 2 bases, J shed 9 bases, and the junction held 8 bases outside the gene matches. The germline CDR1 and CDR2 sequences are MDHEN and SYDVKM. The CDR3 bases are TGTGCCAGCAGTTTAGGGGGGACAGGGAAGACTGAGCAGTTCTTC. Translating it yields CASSLGGTGKTEQFF.

A remark on this clonotype: This may come from a read error, since a much larger clone is one base off. The chain combines TRBV20-1 with TRBJ2-3, with 8 bases fitting TRBD2. Germline CDR1 reads DFQATT; CDR2 reads SNEGSKA (reference sequence). The CDR3 contains 15 residues. Trimming took 6 bases from V and 2 from J; bases not matched to a gene: 10. This CDR3 is CSAPGAAGATDTQYF. The CDR3 bases are TGCAGTGCGCCTGGGGCAGCGGGAGCCACAGATACGCAGTATTTT.

The chain is built from TRBV12-3 or TRBV12-4 and TRBJ2-7; D is ambiguous. The CDR3 spans 13 residues. The V gene lost 6 bases and the J gene lost 3 bases, with 12 bases spanning the gap. In DNA form, the CDR3 reads TGTGCCAGCAGAGACGACGGAGACTACGAGCAGTACTTC. This sequence encodes CASRDDGDYEQYF.